Each of the 30 T cell receptor beta chains below was sequenced from the same sample in a study of blood T cell repertoires in COVID-19. The method was immunoSEQ multiplex PCR; TCRdb's version includes in-frame clones alone and lacks a portion of them. The table has some 280,000 clones, around nine tenths seen once. Sequenced: peripheral blood. The receptor source for this set is a middle-aged woman who had recovered from COVID-19.

The rearrangement uses TRBV18 and TRBJ2-1, with 10 bases matching TRBD1. J was trimmed by 8 bases and V by 2 bases; bases with no gene match: 3. CDR1 and CDR2 from the germline V gene are KGHSH and LQKENI. The CDR3 length is 14 residues. The CDR3 DNA reads TGTGCCAGCTCACCAGGACAGGGGGTTTATGAGCAGTTCTTC. It encodes CASSPGQGVYEQFF. Full variable domain (remainder filled in from reference TRBV18 and TRBJ2-1): NAGVMQNPRHLVRRRGQEARLRCSPMKGHSHVYWYRQLPEEGLKFMVYLQKENIIDESGMPKERFSAEFPKEGPSILRIQQVVRGDSAAYFCASSPGQGVYEQFFGPGTRLTVL.

This CDR3 is CASSFQREWYQETQYF. In DNA form, the CDR3 reads TGTGCCAGCAGCTTTCAGCGGGAATGGTACCAAGAGACCCAGTACTTC. The chain is built from TRBV3-1 (or the pseudogene TRBV3-2) and TRBJ2-5; 7 nucleotides align to TRBD2. V dropped 5 bases and J dropped 0; count of bases not matched to a gene: 9. The CDR3 is 16 amino acids. Germline V gene data show CDR1 as LGHDT and CDR2 as YNNKEL (reference sequence).

V usage is TRBV7-2 and J usage is TRBJ2-7; TRBD2 agrees at 8 bases. The CDR3 extends over 14 amino acids. Germline CDR1 and CDR2: SGHTA and FQGNSA. J lost 2 bases, V lost 6 bases, and 6 bases had no gene match. CDR3 nucleotide sequence: TGTGCCAGCAGGGAGGAGCGGGAGACCTACGAGCAGTACTTC. Its translation is CASREERETYEQYF.

The chain carries TRBV24-1 and TRBJ2-3; 15 nucleotides align to TRBD2. Germline assignment: CDR1 KGHDR and CDR2 SFDVKD. V gave up 4 bases and J gave up 6 bases; unmatched junction bases: 4. This CDR3 has 16 amino acids. CDR3 loop: CATSEGLAGGGDTQYF. Here the CDR3 DNA reads TGTGCCACCAGTGAGGGACTAGCGGGAGGAGGGGATACGCAGTATTTT.

The V call is TRBV2, the J call TRBJ1-6, with 7 bases that match TRBD1. CDR1 is SNHLY and CDR2 is FYNNEI in the germline V gene. The trim removed 9 bases at V and 5 bases at J, leaving 7 bases unmatched. The CDR3 is 14 residues long. DNA for the CDR3: TGTGCCAGAACAGGGGTTGAGGATAATTCACCCCTCCACTTT. Its protein product is CARTGVEDNSPLHF.

This clone showed up just a few times. The J gene is TRBJ2-2, the V gene TRBV15; 8 bases align to TRBD2. V was pared by 6 bases and J by 5 bases, with 8 bases of the junction left unmatched. This CDR3 region has 15 residues. Germline values: CDR1 LNHNV, CDR2 YYDKDF (reference sequence). The CDR3: CATRSFREGTGELFF. The CDR3, as DNA: TGTGCCACCAGGTCTTTTCGGGAGGGAACCGGGGAGCTGTTTTTT.

The chain uses TRBV7-9 and TRBJ2-2; D perhaps matches TRBD1 (5 bases). The CDR3 extends over 15 amino acids. V lost 3 bases and J 0 bases, leaving 8 bases between the germline ends. Germline loops: CDR1 SEHNR, CDR2 FQNEAQ (reference sequence). CDR3: CASSLTVTNTGELFF. CDR3 bases: TGTGCCAGCAGCTTGACAGTCACGAACACCGGGGAGCTGTTTTTT.

The CDR3 sequence: CASSLGGKGVNEQFF. For the CDR3, the DNA is TGTGCCAGCAGCCTCGGCGGGAAAGGGGTCAATGAGCAGTTCTTC. The chain carries TRBV7-2 and TRBJ2-1; D perhaps matches TRBD2 (6 bases). Deletions cut 5 bases from V and 6 bases from J, with 17 bases between. The CDR3 consists of 15 residues. CDR1 is SGHTA, CDR2 FQGNSA, per germline.

The rearrangement uses TRBV24-1 and TRBJ2-1; D unresolved. The germline V and J ends were trimmed by 4 bases and 8 bases, with 5 bases remaining between them. Germline V lookup: CDR1 KGHDR, CDR2 SFDVKD. This CDR3 is built from 11 residues. CDR3 sequence (DNA): TGTGCCACCAGTGACCCCGATGAGCAGTTCTTC. As protein: CATSDPDEQFF.

The chain carries TRBV7-9 and TRBJ2-6, with 8 bases aligning to TRBD1. Germline assignment: CDR1 SEHNR and CDR2 FQNEAQ (reference sequence). V trimming: 4 bases; J trimming: 2 bases; junction bases outside the gene matches: 4. The CDR3 is made up of 16 amino acids. CDR3 DNA: TGTGCCAGCAGCTCAGTACAGGGGGCTGGGGCCAACGTCCTGACTTTC. Protein sequence: CASSSVQGAGANVLTF. Looking up the rest from reference TRBV7-9 and TRBJ2-6 gives the full variable domain: DTGVSQNPRHKITKRGQNVTFRCDPISEHNRLYWYRQTLGQGPEFLTYFQNEAQLEKSRLLSDRFSAERPKGSFSTLEIQRTEQGDSAMYLCASSSVQGAGANVLTFGAGSRLTVL.

The rearrangement links TRBV5-1 to TRBJ2-1; 13 positions match TRBD2. J was trimmed by 8 bases and V by 4 bases; bases with no gene match: 9. Germline CDR1 and CDR2: SGHRS and YFSETQ. This CDR3 region has 16 residues. The CDR3 DNA is TGCGCCAGCAGCCCCCCGGGACTAGCGGGAACGCATGAGCAGTTCTTC. It translates to CASSPPGLAGTHEQFF.

V is TRBV7-2 and J is TRBJ2-7, with 8 positions matching TRBD2. The V gene's germline CDR1 is SGHTA and CDR2 FQGNSA. This CDR3 spans 17 amino acids. V lost 1 base, J lost 0 bases, and 8 bases stayed unmatched. CDR3 amino acids: CASSLVGAGGSSYEQYF. CDR3 DNA sequence: TGTGCCAGCAGCTTAGTTGGGGCGGGAGGCAGCTCCTACGAGCAGTACTTC.

V gene TRBV19 combines with J gene TRBJ2-7; 8 positions match TRBD1. The CDR3 is made up of 15 amino acids. Germline V gives CDR1 LNHDA, CDR2 SQIVND (reference sequence). The V segment lost 1 base and the J segment 5 bases; nucleotides outside the gene matches: 7. CDR3 protein: CASSIGETGVNEQYF. As DNA, the CDR3 is TGTGCCAGTAGTATAGGAGAGACAGGGGTGAACGAGCAGTACTTC. Filled out from reference TRBV19 and TRBJ2-7, the complete variable domain reads DGGITQSPKYLFRKEGQNVTLSCEQNLNHDAMYWYRQDPGQGLRLIYYSQIVNDFQKGDIAEGYSVSREKKESFPLTVTSAQKNPTAFYLCASSIGETGVNEQYFGPGTRLTVT.

In its sample, this clone was seen once. The rearrangement uses TRBV19 and TRBJ2-5; 11 nucleotides match TRBD2. Per the germline V gene, CDR1 is LNHDA and CDR2 is SQIVND (reference sequence). CDR3 size: 18 residues. V dropped 6 bases and J dropped 5; count of bases not matched to a gene: 17. This chain's CDR3 is CASSPGLAARGPRETQYF. CDR3 nucleotide sequence: TGTGCCAGTAGCCCGGGACTAGCGGCAAGAGGACCTAGGGAGACCCAGTACTTC.

Concerning this clone: Other DNA sequences in this specimen translate into the identical CDR3. The CDR3 DNA sequence: TGTGCCAGCTCACCACAGGGGGCTACTAACTATGGCTACACCTTC. Its protein is CASSPQGATNYGYTF. The chain employs TRBV18 and TRBJ1-2, with TRBD1 identical over 7 bases. Germline-derived CDR1 and CDR2 are KGHSH and LQKENI. The CDR3 consists of 15 residues. The V gene end was trimmed by 1 base and the J gene end by 0 bases; junction bases not matched to a gene: 2.

This chain connects TRBV2 to TRBJ2-1, with 7 positions matching TRBD2. CDR3 length: 17 residues. With 8 bases clipped from V and 7 bases from J, the junction kept 20 bases outside the gene matches. Looked up from germline, CDR1 is SNHLY and CDR2 is FYNNEI. For the CDR3, the DNA is TGTGCCAGCTGGGGGGGTATCTCCCAGCGGGATTGGAATGAGCAGTTCTTC. This encodes CASWGGISQRDWNEQFF.

V and J are TRBV27 and TRBJ1-1; D is possibly TRBD1 (5 bases). The ends were cut back, 4 bases at V and 8 bases at J, with 8 bases in the middle. The germline CDR1 and CDR2 sequences are MNHEY and SMNVEV (reference sequence). The CDR3 totals 11 residues. The CDR3, as DNA: TGTGCCAGCAGTTCAACAGGAGAAGCTTTCTTT. It yields the protein CASSSTGEAFF.

This clone was seen only once. CDR3 nucleotide sequence: TGTGCCAGCAGTTACTCTACGGGGGAGTATGGCTACACCTTC. This codes for CASSYSTGEYGYTF. The rearrangement links TRBV6-5 to TRBJ1-2; D possibly corresponds to TRBD1 (5 bases). Per germline, CDR1 MNHEY and CDR2 SVGAGI. V gave up 0 bases and J gave up 5 bases, with 10 bases separating them. CDR3 length equals 14 residues.

The chain joins TRBV10-2 to TRBJ2-5; D call uncertain. V was cut by 2 bases and J by 6 bases, with 16 bases left in between. Germline CDR1 reads WSHSY; CDR2 reads SAAADI. This CDR3 has 15 amino acids. The DNA of the CDR3 is TGCGCCAGCAGTGAGCCCCTTCCTAGTAGTAAGACCCAGTACTTC. The encoded protein is CASSEPLPSSKTQYF.

The CDR3 DNA is TGTGCCTGGGGTATCGGCTTCCAGGCTGGGCAACTAGCTTTCTTT. Residues: CAWGIGFQAGQLAFF. This chain connects TRBV30 to TRBJ1-1; D gene ambiguous. CDR1 is GTSNPN and CDR2 is SVGIG in the germline V gene (reference sequence). The CDR3 spans 15 residues. V lost 5 bases, J lost 10 bases, and 26 bases lay in between.

V and J are TRBV7-2 and TRBJ2-5; 7 positions match TRBD2. CDR3 length: 16 amino acids. Germline lookup yields CDR1 SGHTA and CDR2 FQGNSA. V dropped 4 bases and J dropped 2; count of bases not matched to a gene: 10. CDR3 DNA: TGTGCCAGCAGCTCCATAGGGGCCGGGGGGCAAGAGACCCAGTACTTC. Translation gives CASSSIGAGGQETQYF.

The chain couples TRBV20-1 to TRBJ2-7; D is possibly TRBD2 (6 bases). CDR3 size: 14 residues. The germline V gene encodes CDR1 DFQATT and CDR2 SNEGSKA (reference sequence). With 3 bases removed from V and 6 bases from J, the gap between germline ends came to 18 bases. The CDR3 bases are TGCAGTGCTAGTTTCCGGGAGTATCGGCCCGAGCAGTACTTC. Translation: CSASFREYRPEQYF.

This clone was counted between two and nine times. The chain links TRBV3-1 (or the pseudogene TRBV3-2) to TRBJ2-7; 9 bases fit TRBD2. V was clipped by 1 base and J by 0 bases; unmatched bases: 4. Germline V gene sequence: CDR1 LGHDT, CDR2 YNNKEL (reference sequence). The CDR3 is 16 residues long. CDR3 residues: CASSQGLAVSSYEQYF. In nucleotides, the CDR3 is TGTGCCAGCAGCCAAGGACTAGCGGTTAGCTCCTACGAGCAGTACTTC.

CDR3 DNA: TGTGCCAGCAGCGCATCGACTAGCGGGGGCTCCTACAATGAGCAGTTCTTC. Protein: CASSASTSGGSYNEQFF. V usage is TRBV9 and J usage is TRBJ2-1; 12 bases map to TRBD2. V was pared by 3 bases and J by 0 bases, with 4 bases of the junction left unmatched. Germline loops: CDR1 SGDLS, CDR2 YYNGEE. The CDR3 contains 17 residues.

J is TRBJ2-1 and V is TRBV28, with 9 nucleotides matching TRBD1. The CDR3 is 14 residues long. From germline, CDR1 is MDHEN and CDR2 SYDVKM. J gave up 8 bases and V 3 bases, and 5 bases lay outside the gene matches. CDR3 in amino acids: CASSFLQGADEQFF. The CDR3 DNA is TGTGCCAGCAGTTTTCTACAGGGGGCCGATGAGCAGTTCTTC.

The rearrangement uses TRBV7-9 and TRBJ2-3, with 11 bases aligning to TRBD2. The germline V gene has CDR1 SEHNR and CDR2 FQNEAQ (reference sequence). The CDR3 is made up of 15 amino acids. V was clipped by 7 bases and J by 1 base; unmatched bases: 4. CDR3 bases: TGTGCCAGCACCCGACTAGCGGGGCGCACAGATACGCAGTATTTT. Amino acids: CASTRLAGRTDTQYF.

The CDR3, as DNA: TGTGCCAGCAGTTTCGGACAGGGCCAGCCCCAGCATTTT. Protein: CASSFGQGQPQHF. This rearrangement joins TRBV12-3 or TRBV12-4 to TRBJ1-5, with 8 bases that match TRBD1. V lost 3 bases to trimming and J lost 7 bases; unmatched junction nucleotides: 2. The CDR3 covers 13 residues.

In this sample, this clone turned up once. The rearrangement links TRBV24-1 to TRBJ2-6; D is perhaps TRBD1 (6 bases). Germline assignment: CDR1 KGHDR and CDR2 SFDVKD. This CDR3 comprises 16 residues. With 3 bases removed from V and 4 bases from J, the gap between germline ends came to 12 bases. CDR3 protein: CATSDTTGSGANVLTF. DNA for the CDR3: TGTGCCACCAGTGATACCACAGGGTCCGGGGCCAACGTCCTGACTTTC.

This rearrangement joins TRBV6-5 to TRBJ1-2, with 8 bases lining up with TRBD1. Germline V gene lookup returns CDR1 MNHEY and CDR2 SVGAGI. The CDR3 runs to 15 residues. The ends lost 6 bases at V and 0 bases at J; junction bases unmatched: 6. This CDR3 is CASRGTGSANYGYTF. CDR3 DNA sequence: TGTGCCAGCAGGGGGACAGGATCGGCTAACTATGGCTACACCTTC.

This clone has only one observation. The V call is TRBV6-5, the J call TRBJ2-7; 7 positions match TRBD1. CDR3 length: 14 amino acids. Losses at the gene ends were 2 bases for V and 4 bases for J; bases not matched to a gene: 5. Looked up from germline, CDR1 is MNHEY and CDR2 is SVGAGI. The CDR3 reads CASSYGGQDYEQYF. CDR3 nucleotides: TGTGCCAGCAGTTACGGCGGACAGGATTACGAGCAGTACTTC.